This note documents a single T cell receptor (beta chain) sequence. This specimen belongs to a study of blood T cell repertoires in COVID-19. In the source study's methods: Researchers report that nucleated cell counts were estimated from reference gene primer amplification. Profiled with immunoSEQ multiplex PCR; TCRdb holds only in-frame clones, not every one. The V and J calls and clone size come from that table; D and trimming were worked out from the DNA. The sample lists roughly 220,000 clones, about 79% occurring once. The junction had 9 bases not matched to a gene; V was cut back by 7 bases and J by 6 bases. The germline V gene has CDR1 MNHEY and CDR2 SVGAGI. This CDR3 comprises 13 residues.

The chain uses TRBV6-5 and TRBJ2-7, with 7 nucleotides matching TRBD1. The TCR comes from a woman between 35 and 50 years old with acute COVID-19. The sample comprised PBMCs or T cells enriched from blood (not recorded which). The CDR3 spells CASKFTGDSEQYF. The CDR3 DNA follows: TGTGCCAGCAAATTTACAGGGGACAGCGAGCAGTACTTC.